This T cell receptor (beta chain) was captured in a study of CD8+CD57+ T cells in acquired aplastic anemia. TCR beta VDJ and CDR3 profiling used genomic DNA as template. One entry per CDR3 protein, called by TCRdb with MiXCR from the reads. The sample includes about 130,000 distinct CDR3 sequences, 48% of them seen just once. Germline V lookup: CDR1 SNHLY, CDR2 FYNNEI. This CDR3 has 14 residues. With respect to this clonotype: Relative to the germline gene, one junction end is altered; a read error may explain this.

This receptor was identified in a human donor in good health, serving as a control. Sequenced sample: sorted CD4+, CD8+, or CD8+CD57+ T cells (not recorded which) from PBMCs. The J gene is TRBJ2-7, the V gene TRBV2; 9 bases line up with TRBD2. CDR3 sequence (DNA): TGTGCCAGCAGCCAAGAGGGACTAGCATACGGGCAGTACTTC. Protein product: CASSQEGLAYGQYF.